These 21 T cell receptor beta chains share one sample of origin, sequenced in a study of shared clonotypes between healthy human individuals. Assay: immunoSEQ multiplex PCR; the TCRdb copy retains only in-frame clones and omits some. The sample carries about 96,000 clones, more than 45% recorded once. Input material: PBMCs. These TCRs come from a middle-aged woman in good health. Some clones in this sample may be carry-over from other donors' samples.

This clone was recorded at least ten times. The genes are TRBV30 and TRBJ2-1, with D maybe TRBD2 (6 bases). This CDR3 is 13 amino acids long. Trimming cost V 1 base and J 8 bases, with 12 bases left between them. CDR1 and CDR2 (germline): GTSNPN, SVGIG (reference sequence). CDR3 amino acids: CAWSDGGSDEQFF. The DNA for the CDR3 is TGTGCCTGGAGTGACGGGGGTTCGGATGAGCAGTTCTTC.

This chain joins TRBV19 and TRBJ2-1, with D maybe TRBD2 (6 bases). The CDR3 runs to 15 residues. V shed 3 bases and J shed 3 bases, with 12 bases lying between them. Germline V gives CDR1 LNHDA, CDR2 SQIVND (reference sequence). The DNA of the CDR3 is TGTGCCAGTAGTATCAGGGACTGGATCTACAATGAGCAGTTCTTC. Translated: CASSIRDWIYNEQFF.

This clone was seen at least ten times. CDR3 sequence reads: CASSETGGNEKLFF. CDR3 DNA sequence: TGTGCCAGCAGCGAAACAGGGGGTAATGAAAAACTGTTTTTT. The chain is built from TRBV28 and TRBJ1-4, with 8 bases that match TRBD1. Unmatched junction bases numbered 4, after V lost 6 bases and J lost 4 bases. CDR3 size: 14 residues. Germline CDR1 reads MDHEN; CDR2 reads SYDVKM.

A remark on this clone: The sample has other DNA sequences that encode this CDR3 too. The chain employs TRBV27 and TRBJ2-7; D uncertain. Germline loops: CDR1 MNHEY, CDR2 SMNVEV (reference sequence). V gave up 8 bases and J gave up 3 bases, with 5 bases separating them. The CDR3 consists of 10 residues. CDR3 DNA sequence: TGTGCCAGCGGTGACTACGAGCAGTACTTC. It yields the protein CASGDYEQYF.

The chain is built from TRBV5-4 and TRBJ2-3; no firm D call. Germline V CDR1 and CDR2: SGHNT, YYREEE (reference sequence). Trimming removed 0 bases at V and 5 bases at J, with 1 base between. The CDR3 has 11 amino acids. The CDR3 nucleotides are TGTGCCAGCAGCTTGGGAGATACGCAGTATTTT. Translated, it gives CASSLGDTQYF.

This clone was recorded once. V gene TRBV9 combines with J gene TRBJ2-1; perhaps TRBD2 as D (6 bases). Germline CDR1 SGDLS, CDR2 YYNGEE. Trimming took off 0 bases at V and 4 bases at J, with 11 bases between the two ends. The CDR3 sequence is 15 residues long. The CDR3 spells CASSVGGTEYNEQFF. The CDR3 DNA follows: TGTGCCAGCAGCGTAGGCGGGACCGAATACAATGAGCAGTTCTTC.

The CDR3 loop is CASSPDMNTEAFF. The CDR3 coding sequence is TGTGCCAGCAGCCCTGACATGAACACTGAAGCTTTCTTT. The chain employs TRBV7-9 and TRBJ1-1, with D unclear. Germline CDR1 reads SEHNR; CDR2 reads FQNEAQ (reference sequence). This CDR3 is built from 13 residues. V was pared by 5 bases and J by 0 bases, with 7 bases between.

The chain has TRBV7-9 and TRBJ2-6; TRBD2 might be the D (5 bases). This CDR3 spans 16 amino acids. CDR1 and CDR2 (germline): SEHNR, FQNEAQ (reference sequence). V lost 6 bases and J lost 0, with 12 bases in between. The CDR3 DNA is TGTGCCAGCAGTGAATTGGACTTCTCTGGGGCCAACGTCCTGACTTTC. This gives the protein CASSELDFSGANVLTF.

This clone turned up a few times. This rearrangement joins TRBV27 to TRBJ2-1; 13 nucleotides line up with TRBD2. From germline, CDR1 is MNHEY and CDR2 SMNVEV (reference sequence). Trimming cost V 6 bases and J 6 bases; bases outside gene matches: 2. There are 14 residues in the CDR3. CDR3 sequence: CASSRTSGSNEQFF. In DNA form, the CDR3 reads TGTGCCAGCAGCCGGACTAGCGGGAGCAATGAGCAGTTCTTC.

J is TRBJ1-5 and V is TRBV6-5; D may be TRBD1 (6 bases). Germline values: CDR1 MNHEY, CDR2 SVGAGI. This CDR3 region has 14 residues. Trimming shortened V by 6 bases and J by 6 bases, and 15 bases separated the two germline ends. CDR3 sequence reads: CASRSGGEGQPQHF. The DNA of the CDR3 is TGTGCCAGCAGGTCGGGGGGCGAGGGTCAGCCCCAGCATTTT.

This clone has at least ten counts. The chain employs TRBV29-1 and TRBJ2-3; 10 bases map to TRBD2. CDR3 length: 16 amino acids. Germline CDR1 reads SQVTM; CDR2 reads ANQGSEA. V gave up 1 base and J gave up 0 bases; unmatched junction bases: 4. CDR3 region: CSVEGTSGISTDTQYF. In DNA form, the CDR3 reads TGCAGCGTTGAAGGTACTAGCGGGATAAGCACAGATACGCAGTATTTT.

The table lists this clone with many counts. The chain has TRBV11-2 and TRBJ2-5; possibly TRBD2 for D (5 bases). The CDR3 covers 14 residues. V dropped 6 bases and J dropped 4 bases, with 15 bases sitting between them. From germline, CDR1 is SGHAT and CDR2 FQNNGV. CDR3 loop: CASRSLSGGETQYF. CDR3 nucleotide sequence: TGTGCCAGCAGATCCCTTTCTGGAGGAGAGACCCAGTACTTC.

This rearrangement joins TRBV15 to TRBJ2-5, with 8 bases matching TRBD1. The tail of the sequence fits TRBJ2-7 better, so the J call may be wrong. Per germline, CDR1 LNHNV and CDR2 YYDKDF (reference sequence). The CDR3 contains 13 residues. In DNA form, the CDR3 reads TGTGCCACCAGCAGGGACAGGGTAACCGAGCAGTACTTC. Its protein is CATSRDRVTEQYF.

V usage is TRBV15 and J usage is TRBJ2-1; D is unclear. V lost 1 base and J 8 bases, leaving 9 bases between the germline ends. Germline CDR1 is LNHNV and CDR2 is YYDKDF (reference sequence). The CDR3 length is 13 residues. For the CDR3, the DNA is TGTGCCACCAGCAGAGGGCTAGACCATGAGCAGTTCTTC. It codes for CATSRGLDHEQFF.

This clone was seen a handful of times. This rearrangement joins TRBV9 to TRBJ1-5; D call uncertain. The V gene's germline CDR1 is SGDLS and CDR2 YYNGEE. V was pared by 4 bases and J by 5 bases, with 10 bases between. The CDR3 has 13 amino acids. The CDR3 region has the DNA TGTGCCAGCAGCCTTCGGACGGATCAGCCCCAGCATTTT. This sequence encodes CASSLRTDQPQHF.

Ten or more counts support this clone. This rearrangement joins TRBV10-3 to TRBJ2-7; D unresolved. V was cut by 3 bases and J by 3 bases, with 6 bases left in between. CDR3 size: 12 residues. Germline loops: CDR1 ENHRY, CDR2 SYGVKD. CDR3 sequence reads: CAISDGIYEQYF. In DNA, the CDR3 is TGTGCCATCAGTGATGGCATCTACGAGCAGTACTTC.

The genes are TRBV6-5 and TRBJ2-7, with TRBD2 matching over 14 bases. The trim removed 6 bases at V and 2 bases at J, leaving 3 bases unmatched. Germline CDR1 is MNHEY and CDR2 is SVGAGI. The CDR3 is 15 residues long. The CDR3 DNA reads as TGTGCCAGCAGCCGGACTAGCGGGAGGACCTACGAGCAGTACTTC. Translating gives CASSRTSGRTYEQYF.

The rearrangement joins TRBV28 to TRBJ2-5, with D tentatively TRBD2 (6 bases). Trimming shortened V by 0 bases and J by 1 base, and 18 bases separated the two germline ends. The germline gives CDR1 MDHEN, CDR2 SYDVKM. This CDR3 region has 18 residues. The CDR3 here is CASSLWLALGSLQETQYF. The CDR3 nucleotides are TGTGCCAGCAGTTTATGGCTAGCGCTGGGTTCCCTCCAAGAGACCCAGTACTTC.

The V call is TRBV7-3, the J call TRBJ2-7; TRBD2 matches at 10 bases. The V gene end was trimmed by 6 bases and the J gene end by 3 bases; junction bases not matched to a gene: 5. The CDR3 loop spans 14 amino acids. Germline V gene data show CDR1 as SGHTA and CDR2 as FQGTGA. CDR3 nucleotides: TGTGCCAGCAGTAAAGGACTAGCGGACTACGAGCAGTACTTC. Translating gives CASSKGLADYEQYF.

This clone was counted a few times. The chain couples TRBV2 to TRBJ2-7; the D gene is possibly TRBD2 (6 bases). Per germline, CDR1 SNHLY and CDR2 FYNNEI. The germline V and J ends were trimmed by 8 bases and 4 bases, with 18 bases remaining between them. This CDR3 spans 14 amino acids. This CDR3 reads CASSYGSPNYEQYF. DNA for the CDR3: TGTGCCAGCTCTTACGGGAGCCCTAATTACGAGCAGTACTTC.

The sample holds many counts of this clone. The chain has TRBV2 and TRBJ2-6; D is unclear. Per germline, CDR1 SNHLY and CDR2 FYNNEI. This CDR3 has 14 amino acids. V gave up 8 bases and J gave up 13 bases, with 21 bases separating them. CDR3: CASALGRPSLVLTF. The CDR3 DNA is TGTGCCAGCGCCCTTGGAAGGCCTAGTCTGGTCCTGACTTTC.